This T cell receptor beta chain was sequenced in a study of human T cells and chemical hapten exposure. On the study more broadly: Diphenylcyclopropenone, dosed weekly to the scalp, was given to patients throughout the approximately 25-week study. Read at 6 days, the patch tests placed 0.01% DPC on the upper back. Recorded diagnoses among the mostly female patients were alopecia areata, totalis or universalis. General study findings and limits: Once DPC sensitization occurred, TCRs above 1 in 1000 frequency showed no change.

This CDR3 spans 19 amino acids. MiXCR, applied by TCRdb to the RACE reads, yields one record per CDR3 protein. The sample contains just over 40,000 distinct CDR3 sequences, around 3% of which appear only once. This clonotype was seen at least ten times. The antigen is undetermined. Time point of the sample: patch test 2, 6 weeks after DPC sensitization. Treatment described: therapeutic diphenylcyclopropenone sensitization with weekly scalp DPC. Sequenced material: whole blood, taken in connection with sensitization to the hapten diphenylcyclopropenone (DPC). V gene TRBV21-1 combines with J gene TRBJ2-7; the tabulated D call, TRBD1, remains unverified against the DNA. TRBV21-1 is a pseudogene locus. The clonotype originates from a man aged 35-49 years with alopecia areata. Some clones in this sample may be carry-over from other donors' samples. CDR3 protein: CASSKGSGWKDGTSYEQYF. CDR3 in DNA: TGTGCCAGCAGCAAAGGTTCAGGGTGGAAGGATGGGACCTCCTACGAGCAGTACTTC.